Presented here are 25 T cell receptor beta chains from one specimen sequenced in a study of molecular identifiers for immune sequencing clone quantification. One entry per CDR3 protein results from TCRdb running MiXCR on the PCR reads. This sample has around 470,000 distinct CDR3 sequences; about a quarter occur once, and the top ten carry 0.7% to 0.9%. Specimen: naive CD8+ T cells from blood, with Jurkat cell RNA spiked in. Indicated subset: FACS-sorted CD8+CD4-CCR7+CD45RA+ naive T cells. All receptors derive from a human donor in good health. Some libraries in this study had Jurkat cell RNA spiked in.

Concerning this clonotype itself: This may be a read error: a much more frequent sequence differs by one nucleotide. J is TRBJ2-3 and V is TRBV14, with 9 bases aligning to TRBD2. The length of the CDR3 is 17 residues. Per germline, CDR1 SGHDN and CDR2 FVKESK. CDR3 nucleotide sequence: TGTGCCAGCAGCCAAGATTCCCTAGCGGGGTGGAGAGATGCGCAGTATTTT. This sequence encodes CASSQDSLAGWRDAQYF.

This chain links TRBV14 with TRBJ2-1; TRBD1 agrees at 7 bases. V lost 5 bases, J lost 8 bases, and 18 bases stayed unmatched. The CDR3 loop spans 17 amino acids. Germline V lookup: CDR1 SGHDN, CDR2 FVKESK. The CDR3 DNA follows: TGTGCCAGCAGCTCGGTCCCCTCCAGACAGGGCTCCTATGAGCAGTTCTTC. Translating gives CASSSVPSRQGSYEQFF.

Turning to this clonotype: This could be a read error, since a much larger clone is one nucleotide away. The chain recombines TRBV5-5 with TRBJ1-1; D is unclear. Germline CDR1 and CDR2: SGHKS and YYEKEE (reference sequence). The CDR3 totals 17 residues. The chain's CDR3 is CASSSGGEVPMNTESFF. DNA of the CDR3: TGTGCCAGCAGCTCTGGCGGGGAGGTCCCCATGAACACTGAATCTTTCTTT. The full variable domain, rest sourced from reference TRBV5-5 and TRBJ1-1, is DAGVTQSPTHLIKTRGQQVTLRCSPISGHKSVSWYQQVLGQGPQFIFQYYEKEERGRGNFPDRFSARQFPNYSSELNVNALLLGDSALYLCASSSGGEVPMNTESFFGQGTRLTVV.

The chain joins TRBV6-2 or TRBV6-3 to TRBJ1-4, with D unclear. Looked up from germline, CDR1 is MNHEY and CDR2 is SVGEGT. The CDR3 spans 19 residues. V was pared by 0 bases and J by 2 bases, with 19 bases between. This chain's CDR3 is CASSYSPFSEGWTNEKLFF. Here the CDR3 DNA reads TGTGCCAGCAGTTACTCTCCGTTTTCCGAAGGGTGGACTAATGAAAAACTGTTTTTT.

The chain links TRBV19 to TRBJ2-3; 9 bases match TRBD1. The CDR3 loop spans 15 amino acids. The J segment lost 3 bases and the V segment lost 5 bases, leaving 6 bases of the junction unmatched. Germline V lookup: CDR1 LNHDA, CDR2 SQIVND (reference sequence). In nucleotides, the CDR3 is TGTGCCAGTAGTTCTGAGGACAGGGGAACAGATACGCAGTATTTT. Translation: CASSSEDRGTDTQYF.

In its sample, this clonotype was seen many times. This chain links TRBV7-2 with TRBJ2-3; possibly TRBD1 or TRBD2 for D (5 bases each). Germline CDR1 SGHTA, CDR2 FQGNSA. This CDR3 is 15 amino acids long. V lost 5 bases to trimming and J lost 3 bases, with 15 bases between them. CDR3 in DNA: TGTGCCAGCAGCCGCGAGGGACCGACGACAGATACGCAGTATTTT. Its protein product is CASSREGPTTDTQYF.

This clonotype was seen many times. The chain recombines TRBV4-1 with TRBJ1-2; no firm D call. Germline CDR1 and CDR2: MGHRA and YSYEKL. The length of the CDR3 is 12 residues. V lost 2 bases and J lost 7, with 8 bases in between. CDR3 DNA: TGCGCCAGCAGCCAAAGAGGGCTTGGCTACACCTTC. It codes for CASSQRGLGYTF.

The sample holds a few counts of this clonotype. The rearrangement joins TRBV2 to TRBJ1-1, with TRBD1 as a possible D gene (5 bases). Germline CDR1 and CDR2: SNHLY and FYNNEI. The CDR3 consists of 14 residues. Trimming left V 6 bases short and J 3 bases short, with 14 bases between. This CDR3 is CASSHGGIDTEAFF. The CDR3 DNA reads TGTGCCAGCAGCCACGGGGGAATTGACACTGAAGCTTTCTTT.

To note about this clonotype: A read error is possible here, since a much larger clone lies one base away. The chain recombines TRBV7-9 with TRBJ1-1; D ambiguous. The germline V gene encodes CDR1 SEHNR and CDR2 FQNEAQ (reference sequence). This CDR3 region has 12 residues. CDR3 loop: CASSREITEALF. As DNA, the CDR3 is TGTGCCAGCAGCAGAGAGATCACTGAAGCTTTATTT.

The V gene is TRBV4-1, the J gene TRBJ2-7; unclear D gene. The V end lost 0 bases, the J end lost 2 bases, and 14 bases lay between the germline ends. From germline, CDR1 is MGHRA and CDR2 YSYEKL. The CDR3 contains 16 residues. The CDR3 region has the DNA TGCGCCAGCAGCCAAGAAATTCGAACCGTTACCTACGAGCAGTACTTC. Amino acid sequence: CASSQEIRTVTYEQYF.

This clonotype was seen a handful of times. The chain joins TRBV7-9 to TRBJ1-1, with 11 bases aligning to TRBD1. V shed 5 bases and J 4 bases; nucleotides not matched to a gene: 15. The length of the CDR3 is 18 residues. Germline V gives CDR1 SEHNR, CDR2 FQNEAQ (reference sequence). In DNA, the CDR3 is TGTGCCAGCAGCCAGGACAGGGGGCGGGTCTGGCGCGGCACTGAAGCTTTCTTT. Its protein product is CASSQDRGRVWRGTEAFF.

A word on this clonotype: Germline is not matched at one junction end, which may reflect a read error. The rearrangement links TRBV11-2 to TRBJ1-1; D remains unclear. In germline, CDR1 is SGHAT, CDR2 FQNNGV. This CDR3 contains 13 residues. The CDR3: CASSLVTEKYGIF. The DNA for the CDR3 is TGTGCCAGCAGCTTAGTTACGGAAAAATACGGAATCTTT.

As concerns this clonotype: This sequence may be a read error, since a much larger clone differs from it by one base. CDR3 nucleotide sequence: TGTGCCAGCAGCCCGGACGGAGCCCAAGAGACCCAGTACTTC. Its translation is CASSPDGAQETQYF. V is TRBV7-9 and J is TRBJ2-5; D gene unclear. V lost 5 bases and J 1 base, leaving 11 bases between the germline ends. Germline CDR1 is SEHNR and CDR2 is FQNEAQ (reference sequence). This CDR3 region has 14 residues.

This clonotype was recorded at least ten times. The rearrangement links TRBV28 to TRBJ2-5; tentative D call: TRBD2 (7 bases). CDR3 size: 15 residues. With 1 base removed from V and 4 bases from J, the gap between germline ends came to 13 bases. Germline V gives CDR1 MDHEN, CDR2 SYDVKM. The CDR3 bases are TGTGCCAGCAGTTTATTCCGGGGGGCCATAGAGACCCAGTACTTC. It translates to CASSLFRGAIETQYF.

This clonotype was recorded at least ten times. This chain connects TRBV19 to TRBJ2-2; no clear D. The CDR3 runs 14 residues. In germline, CDR1 is LNHDA, CDR2 SQIVND (reference sequence). V shed 3 bases and J shed 1 base, with 6 bases lying between them. Here the CDR3 reads CASSIGRNTGELFF. Written as DNA, the CDR3 is TGTGCCAGTAGTATCGGCAGGAACACCGGGGAGCTGTTTTTT.

The chain links TRBV11-1 to TRBJ2-7; TRBD2 agrees at 9 bases. From germline, CDR1 is SGHAT and CDR2 FQDESV (reference sequence). This CDR3 is 16 amino acids long. V was pared by 6 bases and J by 2 bases, with 11 bases of the junction left unmatched. In nucleotides, the CDR3 is TGTGCCAGCAGTCATAACAGGGGACTAGCCGCCTACGAGCAGTACTTC. Protein sequence: CASSHNRGLAAYEQYF.

The chain links TRBV5-6 to TRBJ2-5; 7 bases agree with TRBD2. CDR3 length equals 15 residues. The germline V gene has CDR1 SGHDT and CDR2 YYEEEE. J gave up 1 base and V 5 bases, and 8 bases lay outside the gene matches. The CDR3 here is CASSQLASGQETQYF. CDR3 bases: TGTGCCAGCAGTCAACTAGCGAGCGGCCAAGAGACCCAGTACTTC. Combining the CDR3 with reference TRBV5-6 and TRBJ2-5 gives the whole variable domain DAGVTQSPTHLIKTRGQQVTLRCSPKSGHDTVSWYQQALGQGPQFIFQYYEEEERQRGNFPDRFSGHQFPNYSSELNVNALLLGDSALYLCASSQLASGQETQYFGPGTRLLVL.

This clonotype was counted only a few times. The chain joins TRBV14 to TRBJ2-7, with 10 positions matching TRBD1. Losses at the gene ends were 0 bases for V and 5 bases for J; bases not matched to a gene: 7. Germline assignment: CDR1 SGHDN and CDR2 FVKESK. CDR3 size: 16 residues. CDR3 bases: TGTGCCAGCAGCCAAGACCGGGACAGGGGATTCGACGAGCAGTACTTC. Translated: CASSQDRDRGFDEQYF.

This clonotype was seen ten or more times. The chain links TRBV29-1 to TRBJ1-1; 10 bases agree with TRBD1. In germline, CDR1 is SQVTM, CDR2 ANQGSEA. CDR3 length: 14 residues. The V gene end was trimmed by 7 bases and the J gene end by 3 bases; junction bases not matched to a gene: 8. The CDR3 loop reads CSAIGQGGYTEAFF. Here the CDR3 DNA reads TGCAGCGCGATAGGACAGGGGGGATACACTGAAGCTTTCTTT.

This clonotype has a handful of counts. The chain couples TRBV27 to TRBJ1-1; 8 bases map to TRBD1. V lost 6 bases and J lost 5; bases outside the gene matches: 5. Per the germline V gene, CDR1 is MNHEY and CDR2 is SMNVEV (reference sequence). There are 13 residues in the CDR3. CDR3: CASSWTGWTEAFF. CDR3 nucleotide sequence: TGTGCCAGCAGCTGGACAGGGTGGACTGAAGCTTTCTTT.

This clonotype was observed a few times. J is TRBJ1-1 and V is TRBV20-1, with no clear D. The germline V gene has CDR1 DFQATT and CDR2 SNEGSKA (reference sequence). V shed 7 bases and J shed 4 bases, with 25 bases lying between them. The CDR3 is 16 amino acids. In DNA form, the CDR3 reads TGCAGTGTCAACATAAGCCCCCGTCCGATGAGCACTGAAGCTTTCTTT. Translated: CSVNISPRPMSTEAFF.

The sample holds a few counts of this clonotype. CDR3 sequence: CASSLEVAASQETQYF. CDR3 DNA sequence: TGTGCCAGCAGTTTAGAGGTCGCGGCCTCCCAAGAGACCCAGTACTTC. The rearrangement joins TRBV28 to TRBJ2-5; no clear D gene. The CDR3 consists of 16 residues. CDR1 is MDHEN, CDR2 SYDVKM, per germline. Trimming removed 2 bases at V and 1 base at J, with 14 bases between.

A note on this clonotype: This may arise from a read error, as a much more abundant clone is one base away. The chain joins TRBV4-3 to TRBJ2-7; D possibly uses TRBD1 or TRBD2 (5 bases each). Between the trimmed V and J ends, which lost 0 bases and 2 bases, there was a span of 8 bases. CDR3 length equals 14 residues. CDR1 LGHNA and CDR2 YSLEER come from the germline V gene. CDR3 loop: CASSQDWGTYEQYF. The CDR3 DNA is TGCGCCAGCAGCCAAGATTGGGGGACCTACGAGCAGTACTTC.

In its sample, this clonotype was seen a few times. This rearrangement joins TRBV7-2 to TRBJ2-1, with 15 bases that match TRBD2. V lost 4 bases, J lost 4 bases, and 2 bases stayed unmatched. Per the germline V gene, CDR1 is SGHTA and CDR2 is FQGNSA. This CDR3 region has 16 residues. The CDR3 reads CASSWGLAGGYNEQFF. The DNA for the CDR3 is TGTGCCAGCAGCTGGGGACTAGCGGGGGGATACAATGAGCAGTTCTTC.

For this clonotype: Here the CDR3 omits its conserved ending phenylalanine or tryptophan, so a read error is the likely source. V and J are TRBV30 and TRBJ1-1; D not resolved. The V gene's germline CDR1 is GTSNPN and CDR2 SVGIG (reference sequence). V was shortened by 1 base and J by 1 base, with 7 bases between the two germline ends. The length of the CDR3 is 13 residues. CDR3 nucleotide sequence: TGTGCCTGGAGTGGGTCAGGGAACACTGAAGCTTTCCTT. Amino acid sequence: CAWSGSGNTEAFL.